The next 30 T cell receptor beta chains were all read from a single sample in a study of blood T cells in healthy people across ages. Combining a sample-barcoded 5' primer with a J-beta primer mix, a second PCR ran for roughly 6 to 12 cycles. MiXCR was run by TCRdb on the 5' RACE reads, yielding one entry per CDR3 protein. Of hundreds of thousands of distinct CDR3 sequences in the sample, about 40% are singletons; the top ten hold approximately 22%. The sample consisted of blood. Every receptor here comes from a woman between 55 and 75 years old in good health.

The J gene is TRBJ2-5, the V gene TRBV27; the D is unclear. The CDR3 totals 14 residues. Germline values: CDR1 MNHEY, CDR2 SMNVEV (reference sequence). V lost 6 bases and J lost 9, with 20 bases in between. This CDR3 reads CASSVVGPARAQYF. The CDR3 nucleotides read TGTGCCAGCAGCGTAGTCGGACCAGCAAGAGCCCAGTACTTC.

The V call is TRBV7-2, the J call TRBJ1-2; D is undetermined. V gave up 6 bases and J gave up 9 bases, with 8 bases separating them. CDR1 is SGHTA and CDR2 is FQGNSA in the germline V gene. The CDR3 extends over 10 amino acids. In nucleotides, the CDR3 is TGTGCCAGCAGGGCTAGGTGCTACACCTTC. Protein: CASRARCYTF. The whole variable domain, filled in from reference TRBV7-2 and TRBJ1-2, reads GAGVSQSPSNKVTEKGKDVELRCDPISGHTALYWYRQSLGQGLEFLIYFQGNSAPDKSGLPSDRFSAERTGGSVSTLTIQRTQQEDSAVYLCASRARCYTFGSGTRLTVV.

This chain links TRBV9 with TRBJ2-2, with 9 bases aligning to TRBD2. Germline CDR1 is SGDLS and CDR2 is YYNGEE. Trimming at V came to 2 bases and at J to 5 bases, leaving 7 bases not matched to a gene. There are 16 residues in the CDR3. CDR3 protein: CASSVQAGGGTGELFF. Here the CDR3 DNA reads TGTGCCAGCAGCGTTCAAGCGGGAGGAGGAACCGGGGAGCTGTTTTTT. The complete variable domain, with remaining parts taken from reference TRBV9 and TRBJ2-2, reads DSGVTQTPKHLITATGQRVTLRCSPRSGDLSVYWYQQSLDQGLQFLIQYYNGEERAKGNILERFSAQQFPDLHSELNLSSLELGDSALYFCASSVQAGGGTGELFFGEGSRLTVL.

The chain links TRBV7-9 to TRBJ2-1; D is undetermined. With 5 bases removed from V and 10 bases from J, the gap between germline ends came to 15 bases. CDR1 is SEHNR and CDR2 is FQNEAQ in the germline V gene (reference sequence). The CDR3 is 13 residues long. The CDR3 coding sequence is TGTGCCAGCAGCAGATCGACGGAGCCCGAGCAGTTCTTC. Translated: CASSRSTEPEQFF.

This clonotype was picked up many times. The V call is TRBV5-1, the J call TRBJ2-1; 10 bases are shared with TRBD2. The length of the CDR3 is 14 residues. V lost 2 bases, J lost 5 bases, and 1 base stayed unmatched. Germline V gene lookup returns CDR1 SGHRS and CDR2 YFSETQ. The chain's CDR3 is CASSFSGGNNEQFF. The CDR3 nucleotides are TGCGCCAGCAGCTTTAGCGGGGGGAACAATGAGCAGTTCTTC.

Only a few counts were recorded for this clonotype. The J gene is TRBJ2-7, the V gene TRBV12-3 or TRBV12-4; D is tentatively TRBD1 or TRBD2 (6 bases each). The CDR3 loop spans 16 amino acids. Trimming shortened V by 0 bases and J by 2 bases, and 14 bases separated the two germline ends. CDR3 in DNA: TGTGCCAGCAGTTTAGCGGGGGCGGGGCTTGCCTACGAGCAGTACTTC. This gives the protein CASSLAGAGLAYEQYF.

This clonotype was picked up many times. V is TRBV29-1 and J is TRBJ1-2; 9 nucleotides line up with TRBD1. The CDR3 length is 11 residues. J gave up 10 bases and V 7 bases, and 7 bases lay outside the gene matches. Germline assignment: CDR1 SQVTM and CDR2 ANQGSEA. This chain's CDR3 is CSALRDRAYTF. CDR3 in DNA: TGCAGCGCACTCCGGGACAGGGCCTACACCTTC.

The sample holds many counts of this clonotype. This sequence joins TRBV20-1 and TRBJ2-7; 8 bases match TRBD1. Per the germline V gene, CDR1 is DFQATT and CDR2 is SNEGSKA (reference sequence). The junction had 14 bases not matched to a gene; V was cut back by 6 bases and J by 10 bases. This CDR3 contains 13 residues. CDR3 sequence reads: CSARRTTQGAQYF. For the CDR3, the DNA is TGCAGTGCCCGTCGGACTACCCAGGGGGCCCAGTACTTC.

This clonotype was seen at least ten times. The chain uses TRBV5-1 and TRBJ1-5; 7 nucleotides line up with TRBD1. CDR1 and CDR2 (germline): SGHRS, YFSETQ. The length of the CDR3 is 14 residues. Trimming at V came to 0 bases and at J to 5 bases, leaving 2 bases not matched to a gene. CDR3 coding DNA: TGCGCCAGCAGCTTGGGACAGGGATATCAGCCCCAGCATTTT. This codes for CASSLGQGYQPQHF. The full variable domain, with the rest looked up from reference TRBV5-1 and TRBJ1-5, is KAGVTQTPRYLIKTRGQQVTLSCSPISGHRSVSWYQQTPGQGLQFLFEYFSETQRNKGNFPGRFSGRQFSNSRSEMNVSTLELGDSALYLCASSLGQGYQPQHFGDGTRLSIL.

A remark on this clonotype: Relative to the germline gene, one junction end is altered; a read error may explain this. The V and J genes are TRBV7-9 and TRBJ2-5; no reliable D call. The end of the DNA aligns better with TRBJ2-7, so the J call may be wrong. The CDR3 has 13 amino acids. Germline-derived CDR1 and CDR2 are SEHNR and FQNEAQ (reference sequence). The DNA of the CDR3 is TGTTCCAGCAGCTTAGGGCAGAAAGACGAGCAGTACTTC. Its protein is CSSSLGQKDEQYF.

V gene TRBV5-6 combines with J gene TRBJ2-1; 11 bases fit TRBD2. Germline V CDR1 and CDR2: SGHDT, YYEEEE. The CDR3 extends over 15 amino acids. V lost 5 bases to trimming and J lost 9 bases; unmatched junction nucleotides: 10. This chain's CDR3 is CASSLAGGPRGEQFF. CDR3 coding DNA: TGTGCCAGCAGTTTAGCGGGAGGGCCGAGGGGTGAGCAGTTCTTC.

Worth noting for this clonotype: This may come from a read error, since a much larger clone is one base off. This chain connects TRBV3-1 to TRBJ2-1; D remains unclear. Per germline, CDR1 LGHDT and CDR2 YNNKEL (reference sequence). The V end was cut by 6 bases, the J end by 7 bases, with 28 bases between. This CDR3 region has 18 residues. CDR3 amino acids: CASSEAKMYIGPGNEQFF. CDR3 nucleotides: TGTGCCAGCAGTGAAGCGAAGATGTACATTGGCCCCGGGAATGAGCAGTTCTTC.

V and J are TRBV6-6 and TRBJ1-6; D gene uncertain. The germline gives CDR1 MNHNY, CDR2 SVGAGI (reference sequence). This CDR3 spans 15 amino acids. The V gene lost 5 bases and the J gene lost 0 bases, with 8 bases spanning the gap. DNA for the CDR3: TGTGCCAGCAGTAGAATAAGCTCCTATAATTCACCCCTCCACTTT. As protein: CASSRISSYNSPLHF.

In this sample, this clonotype turned up a few times. CDR3 residues: CASSVEPPGGRQYF. DNA for the CDR3: TGTGCCAGCAGTGTAGAACCCCCGGGGGGGAGGCAGTATTTT. The chain recombines TRBV2 with TRBJ2-3, with 8 bases identical to TRBD2. This CDR3 is 14 amino acids long. The ends lost 4 bases at V and 11 bases at J; junction bases unmatched: 11. Germline V lookup: CDR1 SNHLY, CDR2 FYNNEI.

There are many counts of this clonotype. J is TRBJ2-5 and V is TRBV6-5; D remains ambiguous. Germline V gene lookup returns CDR1 MNHEY and CDR2 SVGAGI. The CDR3 sequence is 14 residues long. V shed 6 bases and J shed 5 bases, with 16 bases lying between them. The CDR3 sequence is CASSRPGPLETQYF. For the CDR3, the DNA is TGTGCCAGCAGCCGACCCGGTCCTCTGGAGACCCAGTACTTC.

The CDR3 DNA sequence: TGCAGTGCTAGGGGGACCGTGGTCTACAATGAGCAGTTCTTC. This translates into CSARGTVVYNEQFF. The V call is TRBV20-1, the J call TRBJ2-1; D possibly matches TRBD1 or TRBD2 (5 bases each). Germline CDR1 and CDR2: DFQATT and SNEGSKA (reference sequence). This CDR3 comprises 14 residues. Deletions cut 3 bases from V and 3 bases from J, with 12 bases between.

This clonotype was observed a handful of times. V gene TRBV2 combines with J gene TRBJ2-4, with TRBD2 as a possible D gene (5 bases). Germline V gene sequence: CDR1 SNHLY, CDR2 FYNNEI. The CDR3 totals 18 residues. V was cut by 1 base and J by 0 bases, with 16 bases left in between. The CDR3 loop is CASSEGWLYGVAKNIQYF. CDR3 bases: TGTGCCAGCAGTGAAGGCTGGCTCTACGGGGTAGCCAAAAACATTCAGTACTTC.

This chain connects TRBV6-6 to TRBJ1-2; D possibly corresponds to TRBD1 (6 bases). The CDR3 totals 15 residues. V gave up 5 bases and J gave up 4 bases, with 17 bases separating them. The germline V gene has CDR1 MNHNY and CDR2 SVGAGI (reference sequence). Here the CDR3 reads CASSLGAGQLYGYTF. In nucleotides, the CDR3 is TGTGCCAGCAGTCTTGGAGCCGGACAGCTCTATGGCTACACCTTC.

This sequence joins TRBV20-1 and TRBJ1-1, with 7 bases aligning to TRBD1. Germline CDR1 DFQATT, CDR2 SNEGSKA (reference sequence). V lost 6 bases and J lost 1; bases outside the gene matches: 8. The CDR3 runs to 14 residues. CDR3 nucleotides: TGCAGTGCCCCGACAGGGTTAGGGAACACTGAAGCTTTCTTT. This encodes CSAPTGLGNTEAFF.

This clonotype was detected only a few times. The chain couples TRBV5-1 to TRBJ2-1, with D perhaps being TRBD1 or TRBD2 (7 bases each). CDR3 length equals 15 residues. CDR1 and CDR2 (germline): SGHRS, YFSETQ. Trimming removed 3 bases at V and 1 base at J, with 11 bases between. This CDR3 reads CASSSGGQSYNEQFF. CDR3 in DNA: TGCGCCAGCAGCTCGGGGGGACAGTCCTACAATGAGCAGTTCTTC.

This clonotype was seen a handful of times. V usage is TRBV6-2 or TRBV6-3 and J usage is TRBJ1-2; D gene ambiguous. Germline V CDR1 and CDR2: MNHEY, SVGEGT. CDR3 size: 16 residues. V was pared by 0 bases and J by 8 bases, with 19 bases between. For the CDR3, the DNA is TGTGCCAGCAGTTACTCGATAGGTTCCACTTGGCGCGGCTACACCTTC. It yields the protein CASSYSIGSTWRGYTF.

Notes on this clonotype: This may be a read error: a much more frequent sequence differs by one nucleotide. This chain uses TRBV4-1 with TRBJ2-5, with TRBD1 identical over 12 bases. This CDR3 spans 15 amino acids. The V gene's germline CDR1 is MGHRA and CDR2 YSYEKL. CDR3 region: CAGSQGQGAWETQYF. DNA for the CDR3: TGCGCCGGCAGCCAGGGACAGGGGGCGTGGGAGACCCAGTACTTC.

V and J are TRBV10-3 and TRBJ2-1; TRBD2 aligns across 7 bases. The J call may not be correct, given that the DNA end is closer to TRBJ2-7. CDR3 length: 12 amino acids. CDR1 and CDR2 (germline): ENHRY, SYGVKD. The CDR3 protein is CAMGLPHNEQYF. CDR3 nucleotides: TGTGCCATGGGACTACCTCACAATGAGCAGTACTTC.

As to this clonotype: At one of its ends the junction is not consistent with the germline gene, which may arise from a read error. The chain uses TRBV5-1 and TRBJ2-7; 11 positions match TRBD1. CDR1 and CDR2 (germline): SGHRS, YFSETQ. The CDR3 totals 15 residues. CDR3 in amino acids: CTSSQGGQGAYEQYF. The CDR3 region has the DNA TGCACCAGCAGCCAAGGCGGACAGGGGGCATACGAGCAGTACTTC.

This sequence joins TRBV7-9 and TRBJ2-7, with TRBD1 identical over 7 bases. The CDR3 length is 15 residues. J gave up 5 bases and V 8 bases, and 15 bases lay outside the gene matches. In germline, CDR1 is SEHNR, CDR2 FQNEAQ (reference sequence). CDR3 protein: CASGLGLQGFDEQYF. CDR3 bases: TGTGCCAGCGGCCTAGGGTTACAGGGGTTCGACGAGCAGTACTTC.

The J gene is TRBJ2-5, the V gene TRBV19; the D is unclear. The V end was cut by 6 bases, the J end by 1 base, with 9 bases between. Germline values: CDR1 LNHDA, CDR2 SQIVND (reference sequence). The CDR3 has 13 amino acids. The CDR3 protein is CASSTTPQETQYF. CDR3 nucleotides: TGTGCCAGTAGCACGACACCCCAAGAGACCCAGTACTTC. The full variable domain, with the rest looked up from reference TRBV19 and TRBJ2-5, is DGGITQSPKYLFRKEGQNVTLSCEQNLNHDAMYWYRQDPGQGLRLIYYSQIVNDFQKGDIAEGYSVSREKKESFPLTVTSAQKNPTAFYLCASSTTPQETQYFGPGTRLLVL.

In this sample, this clonotype turned up many times. The chain joins TRBV10-3 to TRBJ2-5; D gene unclear. V lost 4 bases to trimming and J lost 3 bases, with 6 bases between them. CDR1 and CDR2 from the germline V gene are ENHRY and SYGVKD. CDR3 size: 12 residues. CDR3 loop: CAISAGEETQYF. CDR3 DNA sequence: TGTGCCATCAGTGCCGGAGAAGAGACCCAGTACTTC.

The chain joins TRBV13 to TRBJ2-6; the match to TRBD1 covers 9 bases. The V gene's germline CDR1 is PRHDT and CDR2 FYEKMQ (reference sequence). The CDR3 length is 16 residues. With 6 bases clipped from V and 1 base from J, the junction kept 4 bases outside the gene matches. CDR3: CASRDRGLSGANVLTF. For the CDR3, the DNA is TGTGCCAGCAGGGACAGGGGACTATCTGGGGCCAACGTCCTGACTTTC.

This clonotype was seen a few times. A much larger clone is a single base away; this may be a read error. This chain joins TRBV5-6 and TRBJ1-2; D ambiguous. From germline, CDR1 is SGHDT and CDR2 YYEEEE. V lost 4 bases, J lost 0 bases, and 10 bases lay in between. The CDR3 covers 14 residues. DNA for the CDR3: TGTGCCAGCAGCGTGGGTAGCTCTAACTATGGCTACACCTTC. Its translation: CASSVGSSNYGYTF.

The rearrangement links TRBV20-1 to TRBJ1-2; 8 bases agree with TRBD1. V trimming: 5 bases; J trimming: 2 bases; junction bases outside the gene matches: 7. CDR1 and CDR2 (germline): DFQATT, SNEGSKA (reference sequence). The CDR3 is 14 amino acids. The CDR3 bases are TGCAGTGCTCCACGGGACAGGACCAACTATGGCTACACCTTC. It encodes CSAPRDRTNYGYTF.